Presented here are 25 T cell receptor beta chains from one specimen sequenced in a study of T cells expressing NK-cell markers. TCRdb reprocessed the 5' RACE reads and reports one entry per CDR3 protein, with no DNA. Its listing shows 150,000 or so distinct CDR3 sequences. The specimen sequenced was blood T cells: a sorted CD56 or NKG2C T cell subset, CD4+ or CD8+ T cells, or bulk PBMC T cells (not recorded which). The receptors were gathered from a woman aged 18-70 years in good health.

V and J are TRBV7-6 and TRBJ1-1; TCRdb indicates TRBD1, and absent DNA this call remains unverified. The CDR3 spans 13 residues. Germline V gene sequence: CDR1 SGHVS, CDR2 FNYEAQ. The CDR3 region is CASSQDSVTQAFF.

This chain uses TRBV3-1 with TRBJ1-6; no DNA is available, so the TRBD1 call from TCRdb remains unchecked. The CDR3 sequence is 14 residues long. The germline V gene has CDR1 LGHDT and CDR2 YNNKEL (reference sequence). CDR3: CASSSGTENSPLHF.

V usage is TRBV19 and J usage is TRBJ1-5; TCRdb calls TRBD1, which cannot be checked without DNA. CDR1 and CDR2 (germline): LNHDA, SQIVND (reference sequence). This CDR3 spans 15 amino acids. CDR3: CASSSGTVLQGPQHF. The full variable domain, rest sourced from reference TRBV19 and TRBJ1-5, is DGGITQSPKYLFRKEGQNVTLSCEQNLNHDAMYWYRQDPGQGLRLIYYSQIVNDFQKGDIAEGYSVSREKKESFPLTVTSAQKNPTAFYLCASSSGTVLQGPQHFGDGTRLSIL.

This chain connects TRBV5-4 to TRBJ2-7; TCRdb names TRBD2, which stays unverified in the absence of DNA. Germline CDR1 and CDR2: SGHNT and YYREEE (reference sequence). The CDR3 spans 15 residues. Here the CDR3 reads CASSALAGTGLEQYF. Based on the CDR3 plus reference TRBV5-4 and TRBJ2-7, the full variable domain is ETGVTQSPTHLIKTRGQQVTLRCSSQSGHNTVSWYQQALGQGPQFIFQYYREEENGRGNFPPRFSGLQFPNYSSELNVNALELDDSALYLCASSALAGTGLEQYFGPGTRLTVT.

The rearrangement links TRBV20-1 to TRBJ2-3; without DNA, the TCRdb call of TRBD2 cannot be checked. This CDR3 is 18 amino acids long. The germline V gene has CDR1 DFQATT and CDR2 SNEGSKA (reference sequence). CDR3 region: CSARDGGQREAATDTQYF.

The CDR3 spells CAITPTGGDEQFF. The chain links TRBV10-3 to TRBJ2-1; TCRdb outputs TRBD1, but without DNA this stays unchecked. This CDR3 comprises 13 residues. CDR1 and CDR2 (germline): ENHRY, SYGVKD.

CDR3 sequence reads: CASSLSVRGDQETQYF. The chain links TRBV7-6 to TRBJ2-5; the TCRdb call, TRBD2, lacks DNA for checking. The germline gives CDR1 SGHVS, CDR2 FNYEAQ. The CDR3 is 16 residues long.

The V gene is TRBV7-2, the J gene TRBJ2-7. Per germline, CDR1 SGHTA and CDR2 FQGNSA. The CDR3 is made up of 14 amino acids. CDR3 residues: CASTSNRDSYEQYF.

The chain joins TRBV24-1 to TRBJ2-3; TCRdb's D call, TRBD2, is unchecked because there is no DNA. The germline V gene encodes CDR1 KGHDR and CDR2 SFDVKD. This CDR3 is 16 amino acids long. The CDR3: CATSDRSGSWADTQYF.

The chain carries TRBV5-1 and TRBJ2-7; there is no DNA to check the TCRdb D call of TRBD1. The germline gives CDR1 SGHRS, CDR2 YFSETQ. The CDR3 spans 16 residues. CDR3 sequence: CASSPAEGGLFYEQYF.

The gene calls are TRBV6-1 and TRBJ1-2; TCRdb proposes TRBD1, but this gene call is untestable without DNA. CDR1 is MNHNS, CDR2 SASEGT, per germline. The CDR3 totals 16 residues. CDR3 residues: CASSLPRGQGNYGYTF.

The chain employs TRBV5-1 and TRBJ1-6. CDR1 is SGHRS and CDR2 is YFSETQ in the germline V gene. CDR3 size: 16 residues. The CDR3 reads CASSFGDLYGNSPLHF.

The chain combines TRBV5-1 with TRBJ2-1; TCRdb selects TRBD1, and the lack of DNA leaves this call unchecked. Looked up from germline, CDR1 is SGHRS and CDR2 is YFSETQ. This CDR3 has 16 residues. CDR3 region: CASSLVGTGGLDEQFF.

The V and J genes are TRBV6-1 and TRBJ1-2; no DNA is available, so the TRBD1 call from TCRdb remains unchecked. Germline CDR1 and CDR2: MNHNS and SASEGT. The CDR3 length is 15 residues. CDR3 loop: CASREGQGQIYGYTF.

The V call is TRBV20-1, the J call TRBJ1-1; checking the TCRdb D call of TRBD1 is not possible without DNA. CDR1 is DFQATT, CDR2 SNEGSKA, per germline (reference sequence). The CDR3 is made up of 15 amino acids. The CDR3 region is CSARDTGRKNTEAFF.

The J gene is TRBJ1-3, the V gene TRBV5-1; TCRdb's D gene call, TRBD1, goes unchecked for lack of DNA. CDR3 length: 16 residues. Germline assignment: CDR1 SGHRS and CDR2 YFSETQ. CDR3 in amino acids: CASSGGAGISGNTIYF.

The chain uses TRBV12-3 or TRBV12-4 and TRBJ2-5; the D gene TCRdb calls, TRBD1, cannot be checked with no DNA. This CDR3 comprises 14 residues. The CDR3 protein is CASSLQGNQETQYF.

This chain connects TRBV5-6 to TRBJ2-5; TCRdb calls TRBD1, which cannot be checked without DNA. This CDR3 contains 14 residues. CDR1 and CDR2 (germline): SGHDT, YYEEEE. The chain's CDR3 is CASQIQGWEETQYF.

The J gene is TRBJ1-6, the V gene TRBV19. CDR1 is LNHDA, CDR2 SQIVND, per germline (reference sequence). The CDR3 sequence is 12 residues long. CDR3 amino acids: CASSMEDSPLHF.

Here the CDR3 reads CASSLAGTSGETQYF. The gene calls are TRBV5-1 and TRBJ2-5; TCRdb's D gene call, TRBD2, goes unchecked for lack of DNA. The CDR3 runs to 15 residues. CDR1 is SGHRS, CDR2 YFSETQ, per germline.

The J gene is TRBJ2-2, the V gene TRBV7-3; without DNA, the TCRdb call of TRBD2 cannot be checked. The germline V gene has CDR1 SGHTA and CDR2 FQGTGA. This CDR3 comprises 16 residues. This CDR3 reads CASSPDGGRDTGELFF. The whole variable domain, remainder taken from reference TRBV7-3 and TRBJ2-2, is GAGVSQTPSNKVTEKGKYVELRCDPISGHTALYWYRQSLGQGPEFLIYFQGTGAADDSGLPNDRFFAVRPEGSVSTLKIQRTERGDSAVYLCASSPDGGRDTGELFFGEGSRLTVL.

V gene TRBV5-1 combines with J gene TRBJ2-2; absent DNA, TCRdb's TRBD1 call cannot be checked. There are 13 residues in the CDR3. From germline, CDR1 is SGHRS and CDR2 YFSETQ. CDR3 loop: CASSSPVAGELFF. The full variable domain, with the rest looked up from reference TRBV5-1 and TRBJ2-2, is KAGVTQTPRYLIKTRGQQVTLSCSPISGHRSVSWYQQTPGQGLQFLFEYFSETQRNKGNFPGRFSGRQFSNSRSEMNVSTLELGDSALYLCASSSPVAGELFFGEGSRLTVL.

The V and J genes are TRBV2 and TRBJ2-1; the TCRdb call, TRBD2, lacks DNA for checking. The CDR3 contains 15 residues. Looked up from germline, CDR1 is SNHLY and CDR2 is FYNNEI. The CDR3 protein is CASSESSGGDNEQFF.

The chain employs TRBV7-9 and TRBJ2-7; with no DNA, the TCRdb D assignment of TRBD2 cannot be verified. This CDR3 contains 20 residues. Germline V CDR1 and CDR2: SEHNR, FQNEAQ (reference sequence). CDR3: CASSLWFRTSGIQLSYEQYF.

The V gene is TRBV7-9, the J gene TRBJ2-1. CDR1 is SEHNR and CDR2 is FQNEAQ in the germline V gene (reference sequence). The CDR3 is made up of 14 amino acids. CDR3 region: CASSSKTRYNEQFF.